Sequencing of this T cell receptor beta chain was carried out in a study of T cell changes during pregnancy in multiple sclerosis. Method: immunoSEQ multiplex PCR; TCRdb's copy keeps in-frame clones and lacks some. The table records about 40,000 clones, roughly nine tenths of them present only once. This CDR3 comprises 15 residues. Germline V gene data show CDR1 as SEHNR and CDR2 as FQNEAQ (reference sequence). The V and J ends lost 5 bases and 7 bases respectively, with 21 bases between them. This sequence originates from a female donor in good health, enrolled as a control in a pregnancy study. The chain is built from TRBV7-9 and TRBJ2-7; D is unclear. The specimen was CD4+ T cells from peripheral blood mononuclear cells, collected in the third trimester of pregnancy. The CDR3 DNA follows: TGTGCCAGCAGCCCCCGGCGGAACCCTACTTGGGAGCAGTACTTC. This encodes CASSPRRNPTWEQYF.